These T cell receptor beta chains were read from a single sample in a study of sequential checkpoint blockade in melanoma. The table came from immunoSEQ multiplex PCR; TCRdb's copy has only in-frame clones and leaves some out. The sample shows 8,400 or so clones, approximately 77% of them seen only once. The input for sequencing was CD8+ T cells sorted from blood (inferred from file names), taken from a patient given nivolumab and ipilimumab in sequence. These TCRs come from a human donor with melanoma. Both conserved end residues are part of each CDR3. D genes are given only for firm matches. The listing skips clone size in some rows; elsewhere it reads once, few, many or a size class.

clone size	D gene	V gene	J gene	CDR3 protein	CDR3 DNA
large	NA	TRBV5-6	TRBJ2-2	CASSHGETGELFF	TGTGCCAGCAGTCACGGGGAAACCGGGGAGCTGTTTTTT
NA	TRBD1	TRBV7-9	TRBJ1-5	CASSSPGQSDQPQHF	TGTGCCAGCAGCTCACCGGGACAGTCAGATCAGCCCCAGCATTTT
NA	NA	TRBV2	TRBJ2-2	CASINPGPGELFF	TGTGCCAGCATCAACCCCGGTCCCGGGGAGCTGTTTTTT
once	TRBD1	TRBV5-4	TRBJ1-4	CASSTGQGDEKLFF	TGTGCCAGCAGCACCGGACAGGGAGATGAAAAACTGTTTTTT
NA	TRBD1	TRBV5-8	TRBJ1-1	CASATGTGVTEAFF	TGTGCCAGCGCTACCGGGACAGGGGTGACTGAAGCTTTCTTT
once	NA	TRBV6-6	TRBJ2-7	CASSYSSEQYF	TGTGCCAGCAGTTACTCATCAGAGCAGTACTTC
large	NA	TRBV6-5	TRBJ1-2	CASSSVGGSYGYTF	TGTGCCAGCAGCAGCGTGGGGGGGTCCTATGGCTACACCTTC
NA	NA	TRBV2	TRBJ2-7	CASSESAGIAYEQYF	TGTGCCAGCAGTGAATCCGCAGGCATTGCCTACGAGCAGTACTTC
NA	TRBD2	TRBV6-1	TRBJ2-7	CASSENSGDPYEQYF	TGTGCCAGCAGTGAGAATAGCGGGGACCCTTACGAGCAGTACTTC
once	TRBD1	TRBV4-3	TRBJ2-5	CASSQAHPGTGEETQYF	TGCGCCAGCAGCCAAGCTCATCCGGGGACAGGGGAAGAGACCCAGTACTTC
NA	TRBD1	TRBV6-1	TRBJ2-1	CASSAGQGESEQFF	TGTGCCAGCAGTGCCGGACAGGGAGAAAGTGAGCAGTTCTTC
NA	TRBD2	TRBV30	TRBJ2-7	CAWSVLTSSEQYF	TGTGCCTGGAGTGTACTGACTAGCTCCGAGCAGTACTTC
few	NA	TRBV6-5	TRBJ1-2	CASSQDTRYGYTF	TGTGCCAGCAGTCAAGACACCCGCTATGGCTACACCTTC
NA	TRBD2	TRBV29-1	TRBJ2-2	CTTRGGDTGELFF	TGCACCACCCGGGGGGGGGACACCGGGGAGCTGTTTTTT
NA	NA	TRBV30	TRBJ2-3	CAWSPSETDTQYF	TGTGCCTGGAGTCCCTCGGAGACAGATACGCAGTATTTT
NA	TRBD1	TRBV27	TRBJ2-1	CASTRIPGTGNHQQFF	TGTGCCAGCACCCGTATACCCGGGACAGGGAACCATCAGCAGTTCTTC
NA	TRBD2	TRBV7-8	TRBJ2-1	CASGRATNEQFF	TGTGCCAGCGGGAGGGCCACCAATGAGCAGTTCTTC
NA	NA	TRBV7-9	TRBJ2-7	CASAPWGPGYEQYF	TGTGCCAGCGCGCCGTGGGGGCCCGGTTACGAGCAGTACTTC
NA	TRBD1	TRBV23-1	TRBJ1-5	CASSLGRRGGNQPQHF	TGCGCCAGCAGTCTCGGGCGCAGGGGGGGCAATCAGCCCCAGCATTTT
NA	NA	TRBV4-2	TRBJ1-2	CASSQTGPAGGYTF	TGTGCCAGCAGCCAGACAGGACCCGCGGGTGGCTACACCTTC
NA	NA	TRBV7-6	TRBJ2-7	CASSLTPGTTYEQYF	TGTGCCAGCAGCTTAACCCCCGGGACAACCTACGAGCAGTACTTC
NA	TRBD2	TRBV6-1	TRBJ2-1	CASSEAGTSVADEQFF	TGTGCCAGCAGTGAAGCCGGGACTAGTGTCGCGGATGAGCAGTTCTTC
medium-sized	TRBD2	TRBV4-2	TRBJ2-2	CASLAGGDTGELFF	TGTGCCAGCCTAGCGGGGGGGGATACCGGGGAGCTGTTTTTT
NA	TRBD1	TRBV5-8	TRBJ2-2	CASSRQGFTGELFF	TGTGCCAGCAGTCGACAGGGTTTCACCGGGGAGCTGTTTTTT
NA	NA	TRBV6-5	TRBJ2-2	CASSYSGRGITGELFF	TGTGCCAGCAGTTACTCGGGTCGGGGTATCACCGGGGAGCTGTTTTTT
NA	TRBD2	TRBV13	TRBJ2-1	CASSLDGGVSYNEQFF	TGTGCCAGCAGCTTAGACGGGGGGGTTAGTTACAATGAGCAGTTCTTC
NA	NA	TRBV4-3	TRBJ2-1	CASSQDLESRSYNEQFF	TGCGCCAGCAGCCAAGATTTAGAGTCTCGCTCCTACAATGAGCAGTTCTTC
NA	NA	TRBV7-9	TRBJ2-6	CASAGPNVLTF	TGTGCCAGCGCAGGGCCCAACGTCCTGACTTTC
NA	NA	TRBV7-6	TRBJ2-7	CASSLGRGSGNEQYF	TGTGCCAGCAGCTTAGGACGAGGGTCTGGCAACGAGCAGTACTTC
NA	NA	TRBV6-1	TRBJ1-3	CAGSDDAGSSGNTIYF	TGTGCCGGCAGTGATGACGCTGGGAGCTCTGGAAACACCATATATTTT
NA	NA	TRBV9	TRBJ1-6	CASSPEGEVYNSPLHF	TGTGCCAGCAGCCCAGAGGGGGAAGTCTATAATTCACCCCTCCACTTT
NA	NA	TRBV4-2	TRBJ2-7	CASSPTGLSYEQYF	TGTGCCAGCAGCCCTACAGGGCTCTCCTACGAGCAGTACTTC
NA	TRBD1	TRBV11-2	TRBJ2-5	CASSSIGDRVGETQYF	TGTGCCAGCAGTTCCATTGGGGACAGGGTGGGAGAGACCCAGTACTTC
NA	TRBD2	TRBV7-9	TRBJ2-7	CASTPHGGVEQYF	TGTGCCAGCACACCCCATGGGGGGGTCGAGCAGTACTTC
few	NA	TRBV4-3	TRBJ2-7	CASSQDPEGSSSYEQYF	TGCGCCAGCAGCCAAGATCCGGAGGGATCAAGCTCCTACGAGCAGTACTTC
few	NA	TRBV6-5	TRBJ2-7	CASGPQGGGHEQYF	TGTGCCAGCGGCCCCCAAGGAGGAGGGCATGAGCAGTACTTC
NA	TRBD1	TRBV7-3	TRBJ1-3	CASSLIGGLDSGNTIYF	TGTGCCAGCAGCTTAATAGGGGGCCTCGACTCTGGAAACACCATATATTTT
medium-sized	TRBD1	TRBV6-1	TRBJ1-2	CASSGDSGGGYTF	TGTGCCAGCAGTGGGGACTCAGGGGGTGGCTACACCTTC
NA	NA	TRBV4-3	TRBJ2-6	CASSLDFSQGSSGANVLTF	TGCGCCAGCAGCCTAGACTTTAGCCAGGGCAGCTCTGGGGCCAACGTCCTGACTTTC
few	NA	TRBV27	TRBJ2-1	CASSLVHTNEQFF	TGTGCCAGCAGTTTAGTCCACACCAATGAGCAGTTCTTC
NA	NA	TRBV28	TRBJ2-6	CASSLGTPAGGANVLTF	TGTGCCAGCAGTCTAGGGACGCCAGCGGGCGGGGCCAACGTCCTGACTTTC
NA	NA	TRBV7-8	TRBJ1-1	CASSLAGIGRAVIGHEAFF	TGTGCCAGCAGCTTAGCCGGCATAGGCAGGGCGGTTATCGGCCATGAAGCTTTCTTT
NA	NA	TRBV7-9	TRBJ1-5	CASSFSESNQPQHF	TGTGCCAGCAGCTTTAGCGAGTCCAATCAGCCCCAGCATTTT
NA	TRBD2	TRBV6-5	TRBJ2-7	CASSQLAGVVYEQYF	TGTGCCAGCAGTCAACTAGCGGGGGTGGTCTACGAGCAGTACTTC
NA	TRBD1	TRBV6-5	TRBJ1-2	CASSYGTGDADGYTF	TGTGCCAGCAGTTACGGGACAGGGGATGCGGATGGCTACACCTTC
once	NA	TRBV30	TRBJ2-7	CAWSNGYSYEQYF	TGTGCCTGGAGCAACGGTTACTCCTACGAGCAGTACTTC
NA	NA	TRBV4-3	TRBJ2-6	CASSPEGESSGANVLTF	TGCGCCAGCAGTCCGGAGGGCGAATCCTCTGGGGCCAACGTCCTGACTTTC
NA	NA	TRBV28	TRBJ2-7	CASSLFKARANQPLYEQYF	TGTGCCAGCAGTCTATTTAAGGCGAGGGCGAACCAACCTCTCTACGAGCAGTACTTC
NA	NA	TRBV19	TRBJ1-2	CAVGSGFFGYTF	TGTGCCGTCGGCTCAGGGTTTTTTGGCTACACCTTC
NA	NA	TRBV7-9	TRBJ2-7	CASSLGGDSGPEQYF	TGTGCCAGCAGCTTAGGGGGGGATAGCGGTCCTGAGCAGTACTTC
NA	NA	TRBV9	TRBJ1-1	CASTHARVTEAFF	TGTGCCAGCACCCACGCCAGGGTCACTGAAGCTTTCTTT
NA	TRBD2	TRBV4-3	TRBJ2-3	CASSQGTSGITDTQYF	TGCGCCAGCAGCCAGGGGACTAGCGGTATCACAGATACGCAGTATTTT
few	TRBD2	TRBV7-9	TRBJ2-2	CASSLAGRGVNTGELFF	TGTGCCAGCAGCTTGGCCGGGCGGGGGGTGAACACCGGGGAGCTGTTTTTT
NA	TRBD2	TRBV19	TRBJ2-3	CASRPSGRGDTQYF	TGTGCCTCGCGGCCTAGCGGGAGGGGAGATACGCAGTATTTT
NA	NA	TRBV2	TRBJ1-5	CASSVGSGGSWPQHF	TGTGCCAGCAGTGTAGGTTCGGGGGGTTCCTGGCCCCAGCATTTT
few	TRBD2	TRBV7-2	TRBJ2-1	CASSLAGGSVNEQFF	TGTGCCAGCAGCTTAGCGGGAGGGTCCGTAAATGAGCAGTTCTTC
NA	TRBD2	TRBV6-4	TRBJ2-4	CASSVSGGSGDIQYF	TGTGCCAGCAGTGTTAGCGGGGGCTCTGGGGACATTCAGTACTTC
NA	TRBD2	TRBV11-1	TRBJ2-1	CAGSSGGEYNEQFF	TGTGCCGGGAGTAGCGGGGGGGAATACAATGAGCAGTTCTTC
NA	TRBD1	TRBV5-1	TRBJ1-4	CASSLTGTGHEKLFF	TGCGCCAGCTCCCTAACCGGGACAGGGCATGAAAAACTGTTTTTT
once	TRBD1	TRBV4-3	TRBJ2-7	CASSWGQGYEQYF	TGCGCCAGCAGCTGGGGACAGGGCTACGAGCAGTACTTC